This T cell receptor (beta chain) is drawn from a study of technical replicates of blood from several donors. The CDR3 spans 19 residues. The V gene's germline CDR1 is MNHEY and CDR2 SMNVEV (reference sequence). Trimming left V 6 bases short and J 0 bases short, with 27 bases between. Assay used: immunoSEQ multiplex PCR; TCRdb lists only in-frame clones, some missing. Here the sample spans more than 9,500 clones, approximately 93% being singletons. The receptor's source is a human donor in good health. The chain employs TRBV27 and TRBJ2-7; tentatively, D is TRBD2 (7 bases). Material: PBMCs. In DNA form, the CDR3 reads TGTGCCAGCAGCCGAAGGGAGGGGGGAATACCTTTTCACTCCTACGAGCAGTACTTC. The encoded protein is CASSRREGGIPFHSYEQYF.